The 24 T cell receptor beta chains in this list originate from one sample, sequenced in a study of Graves' ophthalmopathy and Graves' hyperthyroidism (dated by TCRdb to the late 2010s). Sequencing used an Illumina HiSeq 2000. For repertoire sequencing, TCR beta CDR3 regions were amplified from RNA transcripts. A first-round RT-PCR used HTBI primers with the Qiagen OneStep RT-PCR kit, followed by a second-round multiplex PCR, size selection and purification. Through fastp at Q25 and MiXCR, TCRdb rebuilt clones from the public reads, retaining in-frame beta chains. A single entry per CDR3 protein holds the most common genes and DNA from its merged rows. The sample contains about 700,000 distinct CDR3 sequences, roughly two fifths of them found a single time. The top ten constitute 44% of the sample. Material: peripheral blood. The receptor source for this set is an adult man with Graves' ophthalmopathy.

This clonotype appeared a few times. The chain couples TRBV7-8 to TRBJ2-7; D remains ambiguous. V was trimmed by 2 bases and J by 3 bases, leaving 8 bases between them. Germline V lookup: CDR1 SGHVS, CDR2 FQNEAQ. This CDR3 is built from 13 residues. CDR3 nucleotides: TGTGCCAGCAGCTTAATCGGGTTCTACGAGCAGTACTTC. Residues: CASSLIGFYEQYF.

This clonotype has only a few counts. The J gene is TRBJ1-2, the V gene TRBV19, with 8 bases identical to TRBD1. J was trimmed by 8 bases and V by 5 bases; bases with no gene match: 13. In germline, CDR1 is LNHDA, CDR2 SQIVND (reference sequence). CDR3 size: 15 residues. The CDR3 coding sequence is TGTGCCAGTAGTCCCCCGGACAGGGCAACTGGCGGCTACACCTTC. This gives the protein CASSPPDRATGGYTF.

The V call is TRBV25-1, the J call TRBJ1-6, with no clear D. Deletions cut 10 bases from V and 9 bases from J, with 16 bases between. The CDR3 length is 13 residues. The V gene's germline CDR1 is MGHDK and CDR2 SYGVNS. Written as DNA, the CDR3 is TGTGCCACCACTCCGGCTCGGGGTTCACCCCTCCACTTT. Encoded protein: CATTPARGSPLHF.

The CDR3 region has the DNA TGTGCCAGCAGTGAAGAAAACTCTGGGGCCAACGTCCTGACTTTC. This gives the protein CASSEENSGANVLTF. J is TRBJ2-6 and V is TRBV12-3 or TRBV12-4, with unresolved D. Trimming removed 5 bases at V and 0 bases at J, with 8 bases between. The length of the CDR3 is 15 residues.

The chain couples TRBV29-1 to TRBJ2-5; 10 bases map to TRBD1. This CDR3 has 13 amino acids. After removal of 4 bases from V and 6 bases from J, the junction contained 5 bases not matched to a gene. Germline CDR1 and CDR2: SQVTM and ANQGSEA. CDR3: CSVGGQGVKTQYF. As DNA, the CDR3 is TGCAGCGTTGGCGGACAGGGGGTAAAGACCCAGTACTTC.

The chain is built from TRBV11-2 and TRBJ1-6; D is unclear. The CDR3 is 16 residues long. Germline assignment: CDR1 SGHAT and CDR2 FQNNGV. V lost 4 bases, J lost 0 bases, and 10 bases lay in between. The CDR3 region is CASSSQRSSYNSPLHF. In DNA, the CDR3 is TGTGCCAGCAGCTCCCAACGTAGCTCCTATAATTCACCCCTCCACTTT. Drawing the rest from reference TRBV11-2 and TRBJ1-6, the complete variable domain is EAGVAQSPRYKIIEKRQSVAFWCNPISGHATLYWYQQILGQGPKLLIQFQNNGVVDDSQLPKDRFSAERLKGVDSTLKIQPAKLEDSAVYLCASSSQRSSYNSPLHFGNGTRLTVT.

This sequence joins TRBV10-3 and TRBJ2-7, with 11 bases aligning to TRBD2. There are 18 residues in the CDR3. The junction had 16 bases not matched to a gene; V was cut back by 3 bases and J by 6 bases. Germline CDR1 and CDR2: ENHRY and SYGVKD. The CDR3 DNA sequence: TGTGCCATCAGTGAACCGGGACTAGCGGCCAAGCAGCATTTCGAGCAGTACTTC. Translation: CAISEPGLAAKQHFEQYF.

At least ten counts were recorded for this clonotype. The rearrangement joins TRBV7-9 to TRBJ2-5; 13 nucleotides align to TRBD2. V was clipped by 5 bases and J by 6 bases; unmatched bases: 6. The CDR3 totals 15 residues. Germline V gives CDR1 SEHNR, CDR2 FQNEAQ (reference sequence). This CDR3 reads CASSERTSGRQTQYF. The CDR3 bases are TGTGCCAGCAGCGAACGGACTAGCGGGAGACAGACCCAGTACTTC.

The chain employs TRBV7-9 and TRBJ2-7; 12 bases are shared with TRBD1. Germline V gene lookup returns CDR1 SEHNR and CDR2 FQNEAQ (reference sequence). The CDR3 has 14 amino acids. J lost 3 bases, V lost 6 bases, and 3 bases had no gene match. CDR3 in DNA: TGTGCCAGCAGTGGGACAGGGGGCAACTACGAGCAGTACTTC. Residues: CASSGTGGNYEQYF.

The chain recombines TRBV2 with TRBJ1-5; 9 nucleotides match TRBD1. The CDR3 extends over 14 amino acids. Germline V gene sequence: CDR1 SNHLY, CDR2 FYNNEI. Trimming cost V 8 bases and J 5 bases; bases outside gene matches: 7. CDR3 coding DNA: TGTGCCAGCTGCCTGGGACAGGGCTATCAGCCCCAGCATTTT. Its protein is CASCLGQGYQPQHF. Using reference TRBV2 and TRBJ1-5 for the parts outside the CDR3, the full variable domain is EPEVTQTPSHQVTQMGQEVILRCVPISNHLYFYWYRQILGQKVEFLVSFYNNEISEKSEIFDDQFSVERPDGSNFTLKIRSTKLEDSAMYFCASCLGQGYQPQHFGDGTRLSIL.

The chain has TRBV7-9 and TRBJ2-6; D gene ambiguous. Trimming left V 4 bases short and J 0 bases short, with 10 bases between. This CDR3 comprises 16 residues. Germline V gene data show CDR1 as SEHNR and CDR2 as FQNEAQ (reference sequence). CDR3 sequence: CASSSTEHSGANVLTF. In DNA form, the CDR3 reads TGTGCCAGCAGCTCTACAGAGCACTCTGGGGCCAACGTCCTGACTTTC.

This chain's CDR3 is CASSVSGRALETQYF. In DNA form, the CDR3 reads TGTGCCAGCAGCGTGAGCGGGAGGGCGTTGGAGACCCAGTACTTC. V is TRBV9 and J is TRBJ2-5; 10 bases are a match to TRBD2. The CDR3 is 15 amino acids. The J segment lost 5 bases and the V segment lost 2 bases, leaving 6 bases of the junction unmatched. The germline gives CDR1 SGDLS, CDR2 YYNGEE.

The CDR3, as DNA: TGCAGCGGGGGGGACAGGGGGGCCTACAATGAGCAGTTCTTC. Protein product: CSGGDRGAYNEQFF. The chain has TRBV29-1 and TRBJ2-1; 11 positions match TRBD1. Losses at the gene ends were 7 bases for V and 2 bases for J; bases not matched to a gene: 4. This CDR3 spans 14 amino acids. Germline CDR1 reads SQVTM; CDR2 reads ANQGSEA.

The V call is TRBV20-1, the J call TRBJ2-7; D possibly corresponds to TRBD2 (6 bases). This CDR3 is built from 14 residues. V lost 6 bases, J lost 4 bases, and 19 bases lay in between. Germline V lookup: CDR1 DFQATT, CDR2 SNEGSKA (reference sequence). The CDR3 loop is CSARRDSQKYEQYF. The DNA for the CDR3 is TGCAGTGCCAGAAGGGACTCCCAAAAGTACGAGCAGTACTTC.

The chain uses TRBV7-9 and TRBJ1-5; possibly TRBD1 for D (6 bases). V gave up 5 bases and J gave up 5 bases, with 10 bases separating them. Germline CDR1 SEHNR, CDR2 FQNEAQ (reference sequence). The CDR3 covers 13 residues. The CDR3 DNA follows: TGTGCCAGCAGCCATGGGGGCGATCAGCCCCAGCATTTT. Protein: CASSHGGDQPQHF. Supplemented by reference TRBV7-9 and TRBJ1-5, the full variable domain reads DTGVSQNPRHKITKRGQNVTFRCDPISEHNRLYWYRQTLGQGPEFLTYFQNEAQLEKSRLLSDRFSAERPKGSFSTLEIQRTEQGDSAMYLCASSHGGDQPQHFGDGTRLSIL.

The J gene is TRBJ1-3, the V gene TRBV9; D possibly corresponds to TRBD1 (5 bases). The germline gives CDR1 SGDLS, CDR2 YYNGEE. The V end was cut by 4 bases, the J end by 8 bases, with 16 bases between. The CDR3 length is 14 residues. CDR3 sequence reads: CASSTSPGGDTIYF. For the CDR3, the DNA is TGTGCCAGCAGCACCTCTCCAGGAGGGGACACCATATATTTT.

On this clonotype: At one end, the junction sequence differs from germline, possibly due to a read error. The V call is TRBV13, the J call TRBJ1-2; D is undetermined. The CDR3 covers 13 residues. Germline CDR1 and CDR2: PRHDT and FYEKMQ (reference sequence). This CDR3 reads CASSKTQNYGHTF. CDR3 in DNA: TGTGCCAGCAGCAAGACACAAAACTATGGCCACACCTTC.

This clonotype was observed at least ten times. This chain links TRBV5-1 with TRBJ1-2, with 7 bases identical to TRBD1. J lost 4 bases, V lost 3 bases, and 9 bases had no gene match. The CDR3 loop spans 15 amino acids. CDR1 and CDR2 from the germline V gene are SGHRS and YFSETQ. The CDR3 loop reads CASSWDGTVGYGYTF. The CDR3 DNA reads as TGCGCCAGCAGCTGGGACGGGACAGTAGGCTATGGCTACACCTTC.

The V call is TRBV4-2, the J call TRBJ2-5; TRBD2 aligns across 11 bases. This CDR3 region has 16 residues. The V gene's germline CDR1 is LGHNA and CDR2 YNFKEQ. V shed 4 bases, J shed 3 bases, and the junction held 7 bases outside the gene matches. The CDR3 protein is CASSPSGGLAEETQYF. CDR3 nucleotide sequence: TGTGCCAGCAGCCCAAGCGGGGGACTAGCGGAAGAGACCCAGTACTTC.

In its sample, this clonotype was seen many times. V is TRBV5-6 and J is TRBJ1-6; D is unclear. The germline V gene encodes CDR1 SGHDT and CDR2 YYEEEE. V was shortened by 3 bases and J by 9 bases, with 19 bases between the two germline ends. This CDR3 is built from 16 residues. CDR3 nucleotides: TGTGCCAGCAGCTCACCGGGCCTCCGGCGTGGTTCACCCCTCCACTTT. Translating it yields CASSSPGLRRGSPLHF.

Note on this clonotype: A read error may explain this, as a much larger clone is one base away. The chain recombines TRBV19 with TRBJ1-2; D call uncertain. This CDR3 is 16 amino acids long. Germline CDR1 LNHDA, CDR2 SQIVND (reference sequence). V lost 3 bases to trimming and J lost 4 bases, with 18 bases between them. CDR3 sequence: CASSIEWAPWGYGYTF. CDR3 DNA: TGTGCCAGTAGTATCGAGTGGGCCCCCTGGGGCTATGGCTACACCTTC. The entire variable domain, with the rest obtained from reference TRBV19 and TRBJ1-2, is as follows: DGGITQSPKYLFRKEGQNVTLSCEQNLNHDAMYWYRQDPGQGLRLIYYSQIVNDFQKGDIAEGYSVSREKKESFPLTVTSAQKNPTAFYLCASSIEWAPWGYGYTFGSGTRLTVV.

This clonotype was observed at least ten times. The V and J genes are TRBV2 and TRBJ2-5, with 12 nucleotides matching TRBD2. V shed 8 bases, J shed 4 bases, and the junction held 8 bases outside the gene matches. The germline V gene encodes CDR1 SNHLY and CDR2 FYNNEI. The CDR3 extends over 15 amino acids. The CDR3 protein is CASVARTSGAETQYF. CDR3 sequence (DNA): TGTGCCAGCGTAGCAAGGACTAGCGGGGCAGAGACCCAGTACTTC.

This clonotype was counted many times. The chain combines TRBV7-9 with TRBJ1-4; D is undetermined. V lost 2 bases, J lost 7 bases, and 8 bases lay in between. The CDR3 consists of 13 residues. Germline V gene lookup returns CDR1 SEHNR and CDR2 FQNEAQ (reference sequence). As DNA, the CDR3 is TGTGCCAGCAGCTTATTATCGGGTGAAAAACTGTTTTTT. This sequence encodes CASSLLSGEKLFF.

This clonotype was counted only a few times. The junction does not match germline at one end; this may be a read error. The rearrangement uses TRBV10-2 and TRBJ1-4; no reliable D call. Germline CDR1 WSHSY, CDR2 SAAADI. The CDR3 is 17 residues long. In DNA form, the CDR3 reads TGTGCCAGCGGACCCTTTGGGAAAGCTGCAACTAATGAAAAACTGTTTTTT. It codes for CASGPFGKAATNEKLFF.